This T cell receptor (beta chain) was observed in a study of CD8+CD57+ T cells in acquired aplastic anemia. Study-level findings and limits: Sharing between patients and controls was observed for twenty-nine CD8+ CDR3 sequences. Between patients and controls, CD8+ Simpson's diversity did not vary significantly.

V lost 3 bases to trimming and J lost 9 bases; unmatched junction nucleotides: 20. The CDR3 is 17 residues long. Flow cytometry had shown expanded CD8+CD57+ cells in the patients chosen for sequencing. According to the study, genomic DNA was the template for TCR beta VDJ and CDR3 profiling. TCRdb recomputed calls from the reads with MiXCR, one row per CDR3 protein. The data contain roughly 290,000 distinct CDR3 sequences, approximately 57% of them singletons. To note about this clonotype: What it binds is unknown.

The V gene is TRBV12-3 or TRBV12-4, the J gene TRBJ2-7; 7 bases map to TRBD1. This clonotype originated in a human donor with aplastic anemia. The sequenced material came from sorted CD4+, CD8+, or CD8+CD57+ T cells (not recorded which) from PBMCs. DNA of the CDR3: TGTGCCAGCAGTTTGTCGACAGGGTTAAAAGGGACCATATCGCAGTACTTC. Translating it yields CASSLSTGLKGTISQYF.